The subject of this entry is one T cell receptor beta chain. The target antigen is unknown. The method was immunoSEQ multiplex PCR; TCRdb's version includes in-frame clones alone and lacks a portion of them. The sample contains 100,000 to 150,000 clones, approximately 86% of which appear only once. Pooling covered second doses at about 4 or about 12 weeks. This sample is drawn from a study of T cell responses to AZD1222 COVID-19 vaccine. Germline-derived CDR1 and CDR2 are LNHNV and YYDKDF (reference sequence). V lost 2 bases to trimming and J lost 1 base; unmatched junction nucleotides: 5. This CDR3 is built from 16 residues. The study's findings and limits: Per reports, nearly half of all spike-specific TCRs target regions that are unmutated in variants. Donors in the cohort were predominantly white British and more often female, and clonal diversity was possibly underestimated. Spike-specific TCR breadth and depth went up after people got two AZD1222 doses.

This chain connects TRBV15 to TRBJ2-3; TRBD2 aligns across 8 bases. The TCR was taken from an adult who received the AZD1222 COVID-19 vaccine. Sequencing was performed on peripheral blood, taken 28 days after the second AZD1222 dose. DNA of the CDR3: TGTGCCACCAGCAGACCCCGAGCGGGGGGCACAGATACGCAGTATTTT. It codes for CATSRPRAGGTDTQYF.